Each of the 2 T cell receptor beta chains below was sequenced from the same sample in a study of T cell changes during pregnancy in multiple sclerosis. Measured with immunoSEQ multiplex PCR; TCRdb has only the in-frame clones, and not every one. The repertoire holds 38,000 or so clones, with about 95% as singletons. This material consisted of CD4+ T cells from peripheral blood mononuclear cells, taken in the second trimester of pregnancy. The receptor source for this set is a female donor with multiple sclerosis, enrolled in a pregnancy study.

V and J are TRBV7-9 and TRBJ2-1; the D gene is possibly TRBD1 (6 bases). This CDR3 is built from 16 residues. Germline-derived CDR1 and CDR2 are SEHNR and FQNEAQ (reference sequence). The V gene lost 5 bases and the J gene lost 1 base, with 15 bases spanning the gap. CDR3 bases: TGTGCCAGCAGCCCGCTACAGGGCTGGTCCTACAATGAGCAGTTCTTC. Its protein is CASSPLQGWSYNEQFF.

The CDR3 loop reads CASSPEVGNEKLFF. CDR3 bases: TGTGCCAGCTCACCAGAGGTCGGTAATGAAAAACTGTTTTTT. The chain uses TRBV18 and TRBJ1-4; no definite D call. Germline V CDR1 and CDR2: KGHSH, LQKENI. This CDR3 is built from 14 residues. Deletions cut 2 bases from V and 4 bases from J, with 8 bases between.